The clone carrying this T cell receptor beta chain was counted a few times. Its antigen is not identified. The data were obtained in a study of identical twins' blood T cells. Across the whole study: Twelve libraries, six alpha and six beta, gave some 48 million reads.

Per the study methods: Each library had about 2 to 3.6 million CDR3 reads and about 90,000 to nearly 550,000 clonotypes. TCRdb passed the 5' RACE reads through MiXCR, listing each CDR3 protein once. These V and J calls rely on TCRdb rather than the paper's analysis. The sample records a few hundred thousand distinct CDR3 sequences, more than 25% being singletons. The V gene lost 8 bases and the J gene lost 2 bases, with 10 bases spanning the gap. The CDR3 spans 13 residues. The germline V gene has CDR1 MNHEY and CDR2 SVGAGI. General observations from the study: Shared environment remains a possible cause of twin similarity. Twins shared more top CDR3 clonotypes than unrelated donors did.

Sequenced: PBMCs. The chain couples TRBV6-5 to TRBJ2-4; D possibly uses TRBD1 or TRBD2 (5 bases each). This sequence was found in a woman between 18 and 55 years old in good health. CDR3 loop: CASRRGPKNIQYF. The DNA for the CDR3 is TGTGCCAGCCGTCGGGGCCCCAAAAACATTCAGTACTTC.